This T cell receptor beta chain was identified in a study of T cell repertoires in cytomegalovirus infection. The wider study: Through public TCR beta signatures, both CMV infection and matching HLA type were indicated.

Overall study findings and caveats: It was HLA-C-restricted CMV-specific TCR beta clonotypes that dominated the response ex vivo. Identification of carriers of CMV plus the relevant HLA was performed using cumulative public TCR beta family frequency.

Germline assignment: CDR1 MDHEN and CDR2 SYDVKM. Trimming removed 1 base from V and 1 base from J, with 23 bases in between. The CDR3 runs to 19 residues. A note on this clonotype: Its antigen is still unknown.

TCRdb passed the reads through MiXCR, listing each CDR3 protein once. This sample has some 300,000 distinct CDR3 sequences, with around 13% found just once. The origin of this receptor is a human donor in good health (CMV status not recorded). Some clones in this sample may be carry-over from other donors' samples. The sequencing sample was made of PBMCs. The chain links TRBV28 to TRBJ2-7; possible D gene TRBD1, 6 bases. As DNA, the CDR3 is TGTGCCAGCAGTTTATTAGCTGAGGGGGTACCTATATGGTCCTACGAGCAGTACTTC. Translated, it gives CASSLLAEGVPIWSYEQYF.